This T cell receptor beta chain appears in the sequencing data of a study of T-cell reconstitution after alpha-beta-depleted transplantation in children. Using unique molecular identifiers, the investigators prepared the TCRbeta library. TCRdb re-called the PCR reads through MiXCR, storing one row per CDR3 protein. This sample has just under 250,000 distinct CDR3 sequences; about 26% occur once, and the top ten carry 2.6%. Study observations and caveats: Diversity and T-cell counts at one year after transplant derived mostly from new T cells.

The table lists this clonotype with a few counts. Its antigen is still unknown. The CDR3 runs to 13 residues. Germline values: CDR1 SGHVS, CDR2 FQNEAQ. Trimming left V 6 bases short and J 0 bases short, with 8 bases between. Sequencing was performed on PBMCs, taken before TCRalphabeta/CD19-depleted stem cell transplant. The TCR originated in a girl aged 2 to 10 with Fanconi anemia, due to receive a stem cell transplant. The genes are TRBV7-8 and TRBJ2-5; D gene uncertain. The CDR3 here is CASSNLYQETQYF. CDR3 DNA: TGTGCCAGCAGTAACTTGTACCAAGAGACCCAGTACTTC.